These 15 T cell receptor beta chains originate from one sample sequenced in a study of shared clonotypes between healthy human individuals. Profiled with immunoSEQ multiplex PCR; TCRdb holds only in-frame clones, not every one. The data show some 900,000 clones, about three quarters seen once. Sequenced sample: memory CD4+ T cells sorted from blood. Regarding subset: CD45RA-negative fraction. These receptors were obtained from a man between 18 and 29 years old in good health.

The chain links TRBV7-2 to TRBJ2-7; 14 nucleotides match TRBD2. Germline-derived CDR1 and CDR2 are SGHTA and FQGNSA. V gave up 0 bases and J gave up 1 base; unmatched junction bases: 2. This CDR3 is built from 17 residues. The CDR3 DNA reads TGTGCCAGCAGCTTAGCCGGACTAGCGGGAGGTTCCTACGAGCAGTACTTC. This sequence encodes CASSLAGLAGGSYEQYF.

With respect to this clone: The same CDR3 can be traced to other DNA sequences in this sample. The V call is TRBV30, the J call TRBJ1-2; D is unresolved. Trimming pared 3 bases from V and 6 bases from J, leaving 8 bases between. Per the germline V gene, CDR1 is GTSNPN and CDR2 is SVGIG (reference sequence). The CDR3 has 11 residues. The CDR3 region has the DNA TGTGCCTGGAGCGGAGGCCATGGCTACACCTTC. As protein: CAWSGGHGYTF. Full variable domain (rest looked up from reference TRBV30 and TRBJ1-2): SQTIHQWPATLVQPVGSPLSLECTVEGTSNPNLYWYRQAAGRGLQLLFYSVGIGQISSEVPQNLSASRPQDRQFILSSKKLLLSDSGFYLCAWSGGHGYTFGSGTRLTVV.

The rearrangement links TRBV21-1 to TRBJ2-7; the table's D call, TRBD2, was not checked against the DNA. TRBV21-1 is given as a pseudogene. This CDR3 spans 14 amino acids. CDR3 bases: TGTGCCGTCCTTGTTCCAAAGCGCGCTCGGGAGCAGTACTTC. The encoded protein is CAVLVPKRAREQYF.

The CDR3 loop is CASSKGLADWNEQFF. The CDR3, as DNA: TGTGCCAGCAGCAAGGGACTAGCGGATTGGAATGAGCAGTTCTTC. The chain joins TRBV5-8 to TRBJ2-1; 11 bases agree with TRBD2. V lost 4 bases, J lost 7 bases, and 7 bases stayed unmatched. CDR3 length: 15 amino acids. The germline V gene encodes CDR1 SGHTS and CDR2 YDEGEE.

The V and J genes are TRBV10-3 and TRBJ2-6; no firm D call. The germline V gene encodes CDR1 ENHRY and CDR2 SYGVKD. This CDR3 comprises 15 residues. CDR3 bases: TGTGCTACCGTGGCCGAATTATCTGGGGCCAACGTCCTGACTTTC. It encodes CATVAELSGANVLTF.

The chain combines TRBV10-3 with TRBJ1-2; D call uncertain. The germline gives CDR1 ENHRY, CDR2 SYGVKD. This CDR3 comprises 15 residues. Trimming pared 6 bases from V and 4 bases from J, leaving 18 bases between. CDR3 sequence: CAIRDELLVTYGYTF. CDR3 DNA: TGTGCCATCAGGGATGAATTACTGGTCACCTATGGCTACACCTTC.

The rearrangement joins TRBV5-1 to TRBJ2-1; 9 nucleotides agree with TRBD2. The junction had 13 bases not matched to a gene; V was cut back by 0 bases and J by 6 bases. The CDR3 has 18 residues. In germline, CDR1 is SGHRS, CDR2 YFSETQ. The CDR3 region has the DNA TGCGCCAGCAGCTTGGAACCCCGGTGGCTAGCGGGAATCAATGAGCAGTTCTTC. It encodes CASSLEPRWLAGINEQFF.

The chain uses TRBV7-2 and TRBJ1-1; D is uncertain. The CDR3 contains 14 residues. The ends were cut back, 1 base at V and 3 bases at J, with 9 bases in the middle. Germline loops: CDR1 SGHTA, CDR2 FQGNSA. CDR3 DNA: TGTGCCAGCAGCTTAGAAGCGGGTTACACTGAAGCTTTCTTT. It encodes CASSLEAGYTEAFF.

The chain couples TRBV9 to TRBJ2-1; 9 positions match TRBD1. The CDR3 runs to 16 residues. Looked up from germline, CDR1 is SGDLS and CDR2 is YYNGEE. V shed 2 bases and J 6 bases; nucleotides not matched to a gene: 9. CDR3 loop: CASSVLTGGWGNEQFF. For the CDR3, the DNA is TGTGCCAGCAGCGTTCTAACAGGGGGCTGGGGCAATGAGCAGTTCTTC.

V gene TRBV18 combines with J gene TRBJ2-3; D perhaps matches TRBD2 (5 bases). This CDR3 contains 13 residues. CDR1 KGHSH and CDR2 LQKENI come from the germline V gene. The ends were cut back, 6 bases at V and 8 bases at J, with 15 bases in the middle. CDR3 sequence: CASSLARGGTQYF. The CDR3 DNA is TGTGCCAGCTCCCTTGCCCGGGGTGGTACGCAGTATTTT. The full variable domain, its missing parts supplied by reference TRBV18 and TRBJ2-3, is NAGVMQNPRHLVRRRGQEARLRCSPMKGHSHVYWYRQLPEEGLKFMVYLQKENIIDESGMPKERFSAEFPKEGPSILRIQQVVRGDSAAYFCASSLARGGTQYFGPGTRLTVL.

This clone was counted between two and nine times. At one of its ends the junction is not consistent with the germline gene, which may arise from a read error. The J gene is TRBJ1-6, the V gene TRBV2; TRBD1 agrees at 9 bases. This CDR3 spans 15 amino acids. Germline CDR1 and CDR2: SNHLY and FYNNEI. The DNA for the CDR3 is TGTGCCAGCAGCGAAGACAGGGGGTATAATTCACCCCTCCACTTT. Protein sequence: CASSEDRGYNSPLHF.

The chain employs TRBV18 and TRBJ2-7; 9 nucleotides line up with TRBD1. Germline CDR1 KGHSH, CDR2 LQKENI. V trimming: 6 bases; J trimming: 7 bases; junction bases outside the gene matches: 10. The CDR3 runs 14 residues. DNA of the CDR3: TGTGCCAGCTCCTCGGGGACAGGGTTGGGTGAGCAGTACTTC. It yields the protein CASSSGTGLGEQYF.

This clone was found many times. The chain combines TRBV30 with TRBJ1-4; D remains ambiguous. The CDR3 sequence is 14 residues long. Germline-derived CDR1 and CDR2 are GTSNPN and SVGIG (reference sequence). V lost 5 bases, J lost 0 bases, and 10 bases lay in between. The CDR3 here is CAWQHPTTNEKLFF. The CDR3 bases are TGTGCCTGGCAACACCCTACAACTAATGAAAAACTGTTTTTT.

This clone appeared a few times. V and J are TRBV28 and TRBJ1-2; 7 nucleotides match TRBD1. The CDR3 is 11 amino acids. Losses at the gene ends were 4 bases for V and 12 bases for J; bases not matched to a gene: 5. Germline values: CDR1 MDHEN, CDR2 SYDVKM. The CDR3 reads CASSSRQGNTF. The CDR3 coding sequence is TGTGCCAGCAGTTCCAGACAGGGCAACACCTTC.

The chain recombines TRBV9 with TRBJ2-7; a possible D gene is TRBD2 (7 bases). The CDR3 covers 14 residues. Germline V gene data show CDR1 as SGDLS and CDR2 as YYNGEE. With 7 bases removed from V and 6 bases from J, the gap between germline ends came to 20 bases. The CDR3 bases are TGTGCCAGCGGGGGGGCTCAAGCCCGCTCCGAGCAGTACTTC. Its protein is CASGGAQARSEQYF.